The T cell receptor (beta chain) under discussion was sequenced for a study of identical twins. Germline V gene data show CDR1 as LNHDA and CDR2 as SQIVND (reference sequence). V gave up 3 bases and J gave up 0 bases, with 8 bases separating them. The CDR3 has 15 residues. In the case of this clonotype: Antigen unknown.

TCRdb reprocessed the 5' RACE reads via MiXCR and lists one record per CDR3 protein. The table has roughly 1,500,000 distinct CDR3 sequences, less than 35% seen once. Findings and caveats of the study: Models predicted less out-of-frame TCR alpha sharing in monozygotic twins than was found.

Sequencing was done on a sample of cord blood. J is TRBJ1-4 and V is TRBV19; D might be TRBD1 (5 bases). The receptor was isolated from a newborn girl in good health. The chain's CDR3 is CASSIMDTTNEKLFF. CDR3 nucleotide sequence: TGTGCCAGTAGTATTATGGACACAACTAATGAAAAACTGTTTTTT. The variable domain in full, with the rest retrieved from reference TRBV19 and TRBJ1-4, is DGGITQSPKYLFRKEGQNVTLSCEQNLNHDAMYWYRQDPGQGLRLIYYSQIVNDFQKGDIAEGYSVSREKKESFPLTVTSAQKNPTAFYLCASSIMDTTNEKLFFGSGTQLSVL.